Presented here are 2 T cell receptor beta chains from one specimen sequenced in a study of shared clonotypes between healthy human individuals. Only in-frame clones appear in the TCRdb table, and some are missing; sequencing was by immunoSEQ multiplex PCR. This repertoire shows about a million clones, around 77% found once; its top ten account for roughly 0.83%. Material: memory CD4+ T cells from PBMCs. Subset noted: CD45RA-negative fraction. Source of these receptors: a man aged 18-30 years in good health. Some clones in this sample may be carry-over from other donors' samples.

The rearrangement joins TRBV28 to TRBJ2-1; 12 positions match TRBD2. The CDR3 totals 18 residues. The ends lost 3 bases at V and 2 bases at J; junction bases unmatched: 8. Germline V lookup: CDR1 MDHEN, CDR2 SYDVKM. CDR3 sequence reads: CASSLRLAGASPYNEQFF. In DNA form, the CDR3 reads TGTGCCAGCAGTTTGAGACTAGCGGGAGCTTCTCCCTACAATGAGCAGTTCTTC.

In nucleotides, the CDR3 is TGTGCCAGCAGCGGTGTAGGGCGGAAAGGCCCTTTCTACGAGCAGTACTTC. Translated: CASSGVGRKGPFYEQYF. This chain uses TRBV9 with TRBJ2-7; D is ambiguous. Germline values: CDR1 SGDLS, CDR2 YYNGEE. The CDR3 totals 17 residues. The V end lost 3 bases, the J end lost 3 bases, and 22 bases lay between the germline ends.